This T cell receptor beta chain was identified in a study of cytomegalovirus exposure and HLA in healthy donors. On the study more broadly: Most donors, 70% to 85% of several hundred genotyped, fell in the Caucasian-associated ancestry cluster. Study-level findings and limits: Several of the most significant clusters appeared, in a later analysis, to be linked to common viral pathogens.

In regard to this clone: The antigen is not known.

V lost 1 base and J 3 bases, leaving 8 bases between the germline ends. The CDR3 has 13 amino acids. CDR1 and CDR2 from the germline V gene are SGHRS and YFSETQ. Primers included in the PCR were 60 Vbeta and 13 Jbeta primers. Sequencing was performed with immunoSEQ multiplex PCR; in TCRdb, only in-frame clones are kept and a portion is missing. The table has 100,000 to 150,000 clones, roughly four fifths seen once. Sequencing was done on a sample of PBMCs. This TCR was sampled from a woman between 50 and 59 years old in good health and CMV-seronegative. The J gene is TRBJ2-7, the V gene TRBV5-1; unclear D gene. CDR3 DNA: TGCGCCAGCAGCTTGTGGCAGGACTACGAGCAGTACTTC. It is translated as CASSLWQDYEQYF. Looking up the rest from reference TRBV5-1 and TRBJ2-7 gives the full variable domain: KAGVTQTPRYLIKTRGQQVTLSCSPISGHRSVSWYQQTPGQGLQFLFEYFSETQRNKGNFPGRFSGRQFSNSRSEMNVSTLELGDSALYLCASSLWQDYEQYFGPGTRLTVT.